The following is a T cell receptor (beta chain) sequence with its context. Trimming left V 0 bases short and J 14 bases short, with 20 bases between. From germline, CDR1 is LGHNA and CDR2 YNFKEQ. This CDR3 comprises 16 residues. This sample stems from a study of T cell responses to AZD1222 COVID-19 vaccine. The method was immunoSEQ multiplex PCR; TCRdb's version includes in-frame clones alone and lacks a portion of them. The table lists about 160,000 clones, about nine tenths of them singletons. Sample: peripheral blood, taken on day 0 of AZD1222 vaccination. The clonotype was recovered from an adult in good health. The J gene is TRBJ1-6, the V gene TRBV4-2, with D perhaps TRBD1 (6 bases). CDR3 nucleotide sequence: TGTGCCAGCAGCCAAGATCAGGGGCGGGGTGGATTCGCCCTCCACTTT. This gives the protein CASSQDQGRGGFALHF.